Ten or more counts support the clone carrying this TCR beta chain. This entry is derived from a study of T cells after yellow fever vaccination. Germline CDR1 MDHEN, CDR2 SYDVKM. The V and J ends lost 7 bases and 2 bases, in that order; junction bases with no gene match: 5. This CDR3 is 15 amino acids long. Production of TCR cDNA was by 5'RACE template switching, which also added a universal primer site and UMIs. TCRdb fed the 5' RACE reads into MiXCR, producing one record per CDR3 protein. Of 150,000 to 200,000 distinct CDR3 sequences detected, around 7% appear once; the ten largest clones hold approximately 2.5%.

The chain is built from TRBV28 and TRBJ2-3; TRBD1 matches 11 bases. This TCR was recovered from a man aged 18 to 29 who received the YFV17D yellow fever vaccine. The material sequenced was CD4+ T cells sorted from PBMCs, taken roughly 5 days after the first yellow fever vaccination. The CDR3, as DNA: TGTGCCAGCAACCTGGGACAGGGGGTCACAGATACGCAGTATTTT. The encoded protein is CASNLGQGVTDTQYF.